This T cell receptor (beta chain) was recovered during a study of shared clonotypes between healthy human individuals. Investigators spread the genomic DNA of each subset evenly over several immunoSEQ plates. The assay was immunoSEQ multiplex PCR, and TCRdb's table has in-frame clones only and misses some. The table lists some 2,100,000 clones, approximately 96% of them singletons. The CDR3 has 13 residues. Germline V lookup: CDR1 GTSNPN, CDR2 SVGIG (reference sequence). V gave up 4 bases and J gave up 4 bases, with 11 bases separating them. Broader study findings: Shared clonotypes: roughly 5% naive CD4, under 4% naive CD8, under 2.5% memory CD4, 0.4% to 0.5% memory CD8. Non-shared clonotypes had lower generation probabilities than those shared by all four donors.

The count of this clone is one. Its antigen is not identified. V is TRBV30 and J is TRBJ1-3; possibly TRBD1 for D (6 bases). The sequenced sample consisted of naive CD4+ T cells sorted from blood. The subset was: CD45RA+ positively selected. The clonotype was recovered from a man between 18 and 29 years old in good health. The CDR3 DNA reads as TGTGCCTGGAACACAGGGTTAGGAAACACCATATATTTT. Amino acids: CAWNTGLGNTIYF. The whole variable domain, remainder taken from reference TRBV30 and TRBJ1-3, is SQTIHQWPATLVQPVGSPLSLECTVEGTSNPNLYWYRQAAGRGLQLLFYSVGIGQISSEVPQNLSASRPQDRQFILSSKKLLLSDSGFYLCAWNTGLGNTIYFGEGSWLTVV.